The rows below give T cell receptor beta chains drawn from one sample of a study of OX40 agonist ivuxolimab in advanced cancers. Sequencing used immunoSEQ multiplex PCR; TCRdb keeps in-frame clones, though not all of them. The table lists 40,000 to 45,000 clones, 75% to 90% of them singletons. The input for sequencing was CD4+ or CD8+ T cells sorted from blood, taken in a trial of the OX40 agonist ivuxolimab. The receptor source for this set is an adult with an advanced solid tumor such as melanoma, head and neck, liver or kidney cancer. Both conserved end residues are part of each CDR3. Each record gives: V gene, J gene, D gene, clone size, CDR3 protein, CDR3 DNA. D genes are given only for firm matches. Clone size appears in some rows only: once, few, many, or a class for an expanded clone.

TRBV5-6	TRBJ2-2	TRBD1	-	CASSSGTGGPGELFF	TGTGCCAGCAGCTCGGGGACAGGGGGCCCCGGGGAGCTGTTTTTT
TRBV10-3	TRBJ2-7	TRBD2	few	CATEARLAAAGEQYF	TGTGCCACAGAGGCGAGACTAGCGGCCGCGGGGGAGCAGTACTTC
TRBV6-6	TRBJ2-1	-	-	CASNPSSGYNEQFF	TGTGCCAGCAATCCTAGCTCCGGCTACAATGAGCAGTTCTTC
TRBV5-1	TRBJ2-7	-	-	CASSHRAGTTLKSYEQYF	TGCGCCAGCAGCCATCGCGCGGGAACCACCTTAAAGAGTTACGAGCAGTACTTC
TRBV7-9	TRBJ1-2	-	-	CASSPRGGSYGYTF	TGTGCCAGCAGCCCCCGGGGGGGATCCTATGGCTACACCTTC
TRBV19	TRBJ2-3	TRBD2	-	CATSTPSGTKDTQYF	TGTGCCACCAGTACCCCTAGCGGGACTAAAGATACGCAGTATTTT
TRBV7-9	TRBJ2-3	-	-	CASRHTLDTQYF	TGTGCCAGCAGGCACACTTTAGATACGCAGTATTTT
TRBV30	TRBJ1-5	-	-	CAWSDSNQPQHF	TGTGCCTGGAGTGATAGCAATCAGCCCCAGCATTTT
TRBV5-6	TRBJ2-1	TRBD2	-	CASSLFSGGPYNEQFF	TGTGCCAGCAGCTTGTTCTCGGGAGGCCCCTACAATGAGCAGTTCTTC
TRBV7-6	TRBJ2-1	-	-	CASSRLGTAPNEQFF	TGTGCCAGCTCCCGACTGGGTACCGCTCCCAATGAGCAGTTCTTC
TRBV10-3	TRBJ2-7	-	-	CAISEDGARREQYF	TGTGCCATCAGTGAGGACGGGGCCAGACGTGAGCAGTACTTC
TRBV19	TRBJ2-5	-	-	CASSMGQQRETQYF	TGTGCCAGTAGTATGGGACAACAACGAGAGACCCAGTACTTC
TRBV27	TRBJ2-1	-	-	CASGDGVFDEQFF	TGTGCCAGCGGGGACGGCGTCTTCGATGAGCAGTTCTTC
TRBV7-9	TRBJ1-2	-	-	CASSLEGWATSNYGYTF	TGTGCCAGCAGCTTAGAGGGATGGGCGACCTCTAACTATGGCTACACCTTC
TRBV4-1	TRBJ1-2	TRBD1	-	CASSHLMTGPRHTF	TGCGCCAGCAGCCATCTTATGACAGGGCCGCGCCACACCTTC
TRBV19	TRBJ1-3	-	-	CASSFPRGSGNTIYF	TGTGCCAGTAGTTTCCCCCGCGGTTCGGGAAACACCATATATTTT
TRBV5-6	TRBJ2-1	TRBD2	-	CASSSHLTSRYNEQFF	TGTGCCAGCAGCTCCCACTTGACTAGCCGATACAATGAGCAGTTCTTC
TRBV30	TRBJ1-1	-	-	CAWETQRGKAFF	TGTGCCTGGGAAACTCAAAGGGGAAAAGCTTTCTTT
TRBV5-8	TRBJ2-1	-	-	CASSLALDTEQFF	TGTGCCAGCAGCTTGGCCTTGGATACTGAGCAGTTCTTC
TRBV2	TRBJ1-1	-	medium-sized	CASSKNTEAFF	TGTGCCAGCAGCAAGAACACTGAAGCTTTCTTT
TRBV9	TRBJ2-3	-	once	CASRATSDTQYF	TGTGCCAGCAGAGCCACATCAGATACGCAGTATTTT
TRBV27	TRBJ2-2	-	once	CASSYLGTGELFF	TGTGCCAGCAGTTATCTGGGGACCGGGGAGCTGTTTTTT
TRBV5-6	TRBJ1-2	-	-	CASSPRVGFGGYTF	TGTGCCAGCAGCCCCCGTGTGGGGTTTGGTGGCTACACCTTC
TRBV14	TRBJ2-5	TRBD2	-	CASSQELSSGSRRTQYF	TGTGCCAGCAGCCAAGAACTCTCCAGCGGGAGTCGTCGGACCCAGTACTTC
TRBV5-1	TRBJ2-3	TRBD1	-	CASSLGTGGSTDTQYF	TGCGCCAGCAGCTTAGGGACAGGGGGAAGCACAGATACGCAGTATTTT
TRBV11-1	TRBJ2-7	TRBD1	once	CASSLTGGVHEQYF	TGTGCCAGCAGCTTGACAGGGGGCGTCCACGAGCAGTACTTC
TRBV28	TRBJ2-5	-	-	CASSRNVGETQYF	TGTGCCAGCAGTCGAAACGTGGGAGAGACCCAGTACTTC
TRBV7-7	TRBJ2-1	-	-	CASSPGLSSGEQFF	TGTGCCAGCAGCCCGGGGCTGTCTTCAGGTGAGCAGTTCTTC
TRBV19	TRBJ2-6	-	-	CASIGPGANVLTF	TGTGCCAGTATCGGGCCCGGGGCCAACGTCCTGACTTTC
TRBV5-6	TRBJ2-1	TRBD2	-	CASSLGAGGPYEQFF	TGTGCCAGCAGCTTGGGAGCGGGAGGGCCTTATGAGCAGTTCTTC
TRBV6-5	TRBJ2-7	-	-	CASSNRRALSYEQYF	TGTGCCAGCAGCAACAGGAGGGCCTTATCCTACGAGCAGTACTTC